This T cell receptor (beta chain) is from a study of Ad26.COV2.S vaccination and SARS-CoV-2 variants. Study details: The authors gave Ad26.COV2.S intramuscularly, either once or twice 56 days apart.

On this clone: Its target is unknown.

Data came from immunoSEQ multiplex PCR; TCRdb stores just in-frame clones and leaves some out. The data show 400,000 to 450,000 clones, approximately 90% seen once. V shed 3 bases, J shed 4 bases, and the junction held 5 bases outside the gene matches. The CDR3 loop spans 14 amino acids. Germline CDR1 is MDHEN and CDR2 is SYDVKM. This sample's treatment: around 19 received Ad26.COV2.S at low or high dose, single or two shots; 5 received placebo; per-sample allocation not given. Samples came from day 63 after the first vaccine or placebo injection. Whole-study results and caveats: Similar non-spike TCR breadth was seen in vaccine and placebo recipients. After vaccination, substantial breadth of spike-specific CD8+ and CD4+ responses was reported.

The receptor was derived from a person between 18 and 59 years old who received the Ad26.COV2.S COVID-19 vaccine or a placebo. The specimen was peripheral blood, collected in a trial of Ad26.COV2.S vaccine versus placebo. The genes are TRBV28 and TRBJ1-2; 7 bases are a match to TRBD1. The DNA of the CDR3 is TGTGCCAGCAGTTTGGGGGGGACAGTCTATGGCTACACCTTC. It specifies CASSLGGTVYGYTF.